This T cell receptor (beta chain) was recorded in a study of T cell responses to AZD1222 COVID-19 vaccine. This clone was recorded a few times. The antigen is undetermined. Findings and caveats of the study: Reports indicate that nearly half of spike-specific TCRs are directed at unmutated variant regions. Spike regions recognized by vaccine-associated CD4 TCRs spanned the protein, led by 160-218 and 743-854.

Only in-frame clones appear in the TCRdb table, and some are missing; sequencing was by immunoSEQ multiplex PCR. This sample has tens of thousands of clones, with 88% found just once. Germline V gene data show CDR1 as SGHKS and CDR2 as YYEKEE (reference sequence). The CDR3 is 13 residues long. V lost 3 bases and J lost 6, with 12 bases in between. This rearrangement joins TRBV5-5 to TRBJ1-1; D unresolved. The source of this sequence is an adult in good health. The sample consisted of peripheral blood, taken on day 0 of MenACWY control vaccination. This chain's CDR3 is CASSSTPSAEAFF. For the CDR3, the DNA is TGTGCCAGCAGCTCTACCCCCAGCGCTGAAGCTTTCTTT.